These 13 T cell receptor beta chains came from one sample sequenced in a study of identical twins. TCRdb re-derived calls from the 5' RACE reads in MiXCR, one entry per CDR3 protein. The sample consists of some 200,000 distinct CDR3 sequences, more than 6.5% of them appearing once. The same sample was also studied in work on yellow fever vaccine responses in identical twins.

Input material: memory (CD45RO+) T cells sorted from blood. These receptor sequences come from a woman under 30 in good health.

This clonotype was counted many times. The gene calls are TRBV20-1 and TRBJ2-7, with D perhaps matching TRBD2 (6 bases). Germline CDR1 DFQATT, CDR2 SNEGSKA (reference sequence). V was shortened by 3 bases and J by 4 bases, with 16 bases between the two germline ends. This CDR3 has 14 amino acids. The CDR3, as DNA: TGCAGTGCTAGGTCGGTTGTAGCGGATTACGAGCAGTACTTC. It translates to CSARSVVADYEQYF.

This clonotype was counted ten times or more. This chain uses TRBV4-3 with TRBJ2-5; no clear D gene. V was clipped by 3 bases and J by 0 bases, with 5 bases between them. The CDR3 has 13 amino acids. The germline CDR1 and CDR2 sequences are LGHNA and YSLEER. In DNA, the CDR3 is TGCGCCAGCAGCCAGGAGTACCAAGAGACCCAGTACTTC. Translation: CASSQEYQETQYF.

J is TRBJ2-6 and V is TRBV27; no firm D call. From germline, CDR1 is MNHEY and CDR2 SMNVEV (reference sequence). The CDR3 runs 17 residues. The V end was cut by 5 bases, the J end by 2 bases, with 16 bases between. This chain's CDR3 is CASSLTWTATGANVLTF. CDR3 in DNA: TGTGCCAGCAGTCTTACCTGGACGGCAACTGGGGCCAACGTCCTGACTTTC.

This clonotype occurred many times. The CDR3 DNA follows: TGTGCCAGCAGCCGAATTCAACAGGGCGGCACGCAGTATTTT. Protein product: CASSRIQQGGTQYF. The genes are TRBV7-2 and TRBJ2-3; D might be TRBD1 (6 bases). The CDR3 consists of 14 residues. V was clipped by 5 bases and J by 9 bases, with 18 bases between them. CDR1 SGHTA and CDR2 FQGNSA come from the germline V gene.

This clonotype was seen a handful of times. The chain employs TRBV30 and TRBJ2-7; D perhaps matches TRBD1 (5 bases). The germline V gene encodes CDR1 GTSNPN and CDR2 SVGIG (reference sequence). V was pared by 0 bases and J by 4 bases, with 7 bases between. The CDR3 runs 12 residues. The CDR3 region is CAWSVDKYEQYF. Here the CDR3 DNA reads TGTGCCTGGAGTGTGGACAAATACGAGCAGTACTTC.

This clonotype has a count of ten or more. This chain joins TRBV18 and TRBJ2-1, with unresolved D. The V end lost 8 bases, the J end lost 5 bases, and 10 bases lay between the germline ends. This CDR3 is 12 amino acids long. In germline, CDR1 is KGHSH, CDR2 LQKENI. CDR3 region: CASSPQNNEQFF. The CDR3 DNA reads as TGTGCCAGCAGCCCACAAAACAATGAGCAGTTCTTC.

Points on this clonotype: A read error may explain this, as a much larger clone is one base away. The chain has TRBV3-1 and TRBJ2-1; D is unresolved. Looked up from germline, CDR1 is LGHDT and CDR2 is YNNKEL (reference sequence). The CDR3 extends over 12 amino acids. The CDR3 DNA sequence: TGTACCAGCAGCCAAGACATTGGACGAGAGTTCTTC. The encoded protein is CTSSQDIGREFF.

On this clonotype itself: A read error may produce the germline difference seen at one junction end. This sequence joins TRBV11-1 and TRBJ2-1, with D possibly matching TRBD1 (6 bases). Germline-derived CDR1 and CDR2 are SGHAT and FQDESV (reference sequence). This CDR3 region has 12 residues. Here the CDR3 DNA reads TGTGCCCGCAGCCGCACAGGGAATGAGCAGTTCTTC. Translation gives CARSRTGNEQFF.

In its sample, this clonotype was seen a few times. The chain has TRBV7-9 and TRBJ2-1; TRBD2 agrees at 9 bases. The CDR3 has 14 amino acids. J gave up 6 bases and V 3 bases, and 3 bases lay outside the gene matches. Germline CDR1 reads SEHNR; CDR2 reads FQNEAQ (reference sequence). DNA for the CDR3: TGTGCCAGCAGCTTTGTTAGCGGGAGCAATGAGCAGTTCTTC. It codes for CASSFVSGSNEQFF.

This clonotype was observed at least ten times. J is TRBJ2-2 and V is TRBV7-8; 7 nucleotides align to TRBD1. The germline V gene encodes CDR1 SGHVS and CDR2 FQNEAQ. With V trimmed by 0 bases and J by 4 bases, 5 bases remained unmatched. The CDR3 covers 16 residues. The chain's CDR3 is CASSLADRVGTGELFF. The CDR3 nucleotides are TGTGCCAGCAGCTTAGCCGACAGGGTGGGCACCGGGGAGCTGTTTTTT.

Only a few counts were recorded for this clonotype. The chain links TRBV6-1 to TRBJ2-1, with 9 bases that match TRBD1. The CDR3 length is 14 residues. CDR1 is MNHNS and CDR2 is SASEGT in the germline V gene. V shed 5 bases, J shed 7 bases, and the junction held 6 bases outside the gene matches. As DNA, the CDR3 is TGTGCCAGCAGTACAGGGGGCGCAATGAATGAGCAGTTCTTC. Protein: CASSTGGAMNEQFF.

The chain links TRBV29-1 to TRBJ1-1, with D unresolved. V was trimmed by 6 bases and J by 1 base, leaving 12 bases between them. The CDR3 length is 13 residues. Germline V gene data show CDR1 as SQVTM and CDR2 as ANQGSEA. The CDR3 protein is CSVHSRGNTEAFF. The CDR3 bases are TGCAGCGTGCATTCCCGGGGGAACACTGAAGCTTTCTTT.

The table lists this clonotype with many counts. This sequence joins TRBV29-1 and TRBJ1-3; D is perhaps TRBD1 (6 bases). The germline CDR1 and CDR2 sequences are SQVTM and ANQGSEA. This CDR3 has 15 amino acids. The ends were cut back, 3 bases at V and 4 bases at J, with 16 bases in the middle. CDR3 sequence (DNA): TGCAGCGTTGAGGGTCCAGGGGCTCTAGGAAACACCATATATTTT. This sequence encodes CSVEGPGALGNTIYF.